This T cell receptor (beta chain) came from a study of blood T cell repertoires in COVID-19. Generated by immunoSEQ multiplex PCR, the TCRdb table keeps only in-frame clones and is missing some. Altogether around 60,000 clones are present, approximately 82% being singletons, with the ten largest covering approximately 3.5%. This clone was detected only a few times. This CDR3 is 16 amino acids long. Trimming pared 3 bases from V and 1 base from J, leaving 15 bases between. Germline assignment: CDR1 KGHSH and CDR2 LQKENI. The V call is TRBV18, the J call TRBJ1-2; D is unclear. The sequence was obtained from a woman aged 80 or over with acute or convalescent COVID-19. Input material: peripheral blood. CDR3 in DNA: TGTGCCAGCTCACCTGGAGGGAATCGCCTTAACTATGGCTACACCTTC. This gives the protein CASSPGGNRLNYGYTF.